This T cell receptor beta chain is from a study of blood T cells in healthy people across ages. Overall study results and limits: The fall in TCR beta diversity per million T cells was roughly linear with age.

This clonotype was counted only a few times. Its antigen is not identified. PCR was performed a second time for roughly 6 to 12 cycles using a sample-barcoded 5' primer and a J-beta primer mix. TCRdb reanalysed the 5' RACE reads using MiXCR and keeps one entry per CDR3 protein. Altogether 1.5 million to 2 million distinct CDR3 sequences are present, approximately 39% being singletons, with the ten largest covering around 23%. This clonotype originated in a human donor in good health. Sequencing was performed on blood.

The CDR3 protein is CASRDGGNIQYF. The CDR3 DNA follows: TGCGCCAGTAGGGACGGGGGAAACATTCAGTACTTC. V and J are TRBV5-1 and TRBJ2-4; D is possibly TRBD2 (6 bases). V was trimmed by 8 bases and J by 6 bases, leaving 12 bases between them. The CDR3 is 12 residues long. The germline V gene encodes CDR1 SGHRS and CDR2 YFSETQ.